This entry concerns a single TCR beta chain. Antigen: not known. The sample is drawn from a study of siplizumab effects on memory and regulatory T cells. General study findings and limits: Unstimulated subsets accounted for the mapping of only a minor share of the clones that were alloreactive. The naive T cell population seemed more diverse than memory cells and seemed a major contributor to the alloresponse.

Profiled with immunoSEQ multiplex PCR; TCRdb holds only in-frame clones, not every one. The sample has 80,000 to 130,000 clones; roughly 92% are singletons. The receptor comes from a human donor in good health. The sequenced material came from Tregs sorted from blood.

The CDR3 reads CASSTYLQNTEAFF. In nucleotides, the CDR3 is TGTGCCAGCAGCACATACCTCCAGAACACTGAAGCTTTCTTT. This chain joins TRBV27 and TRBJ1-1; D is unclear. V lost 6 bases and J lost 1, with 12 bases in between. Germline values: CDR1 MNHEY, CDR2 SMNVEV (reference sequence). The CDR3 totals 14 residues.